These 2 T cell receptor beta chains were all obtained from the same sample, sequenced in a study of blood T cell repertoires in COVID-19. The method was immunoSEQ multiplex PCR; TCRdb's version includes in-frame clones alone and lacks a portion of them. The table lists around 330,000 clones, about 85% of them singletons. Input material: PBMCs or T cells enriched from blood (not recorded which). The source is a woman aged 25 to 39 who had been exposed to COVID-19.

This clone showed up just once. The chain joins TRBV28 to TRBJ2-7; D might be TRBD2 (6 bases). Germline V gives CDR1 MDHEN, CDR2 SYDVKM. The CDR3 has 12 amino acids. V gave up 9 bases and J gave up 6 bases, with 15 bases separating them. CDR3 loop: CASHARRGEQYF. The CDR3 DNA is TGTGCCAGTCATGCCAGGAGGGGCGAGCAGTACTTC.

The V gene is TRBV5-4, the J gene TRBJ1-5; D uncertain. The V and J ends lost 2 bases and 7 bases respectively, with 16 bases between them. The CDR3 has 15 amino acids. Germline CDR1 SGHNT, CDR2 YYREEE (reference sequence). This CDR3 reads CASSLNQGVEQPQHF. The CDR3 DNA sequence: TGTGCCAGCAGCTTAAATCAAGGAGTGGAACAGCCCCAGCATTTT.